This T cell receptor beta chain was obtained from a study of T cells in Graves' hyperthyroidism and ophthalmopathy. This clonotype was counted only a few times. RNA transcripts served as the template for amplifying TCR beta CDR3 regions. Initially, a first-round RT-PCR of the TCR CDR3 employed the HTBI primer set. A single record per CDR3 protein comes from TCRdb applying MiXCR to the multiplex PCR reads. The sample lists around 340,000 distinct CDR3 sequences, approximately 18% occurring once. The CDR3 extends over 13 amino acids. Deletions cut 2 bases from V and 0 bases from J, with 7 bases between. Germline loops: CDR1 DFQATT, CDR2 SNEGSKA (reference sequence).

The sample consisted of blood. The TCR was taken from a woman aged 50 to 65 with Graves' hyperthyroidism. The V call is TRBV20-1, the J call TRBJ1-1; D is unresolved. The CDR3 spells CSARQEMNTEAFF. CDR3 coding DNA: TGCAGTGCTAGACAGGAGATGAACACTGAAGCTTTCTTT.